These 32 T cell receptor beta chains were sequenced from one sample in a study of early T cells in non-severe SARS-CoV-2 infection. Each CDR3 protein is one row after TCRdb ran MiXCR on the 5' RACE reads. In the table there are 81,000 or so distinct CDR3 sequences, around 12% of which are singletons. The source material was whole blood. These receptors came from an adult who was a healthcare worker with PCR-confirmed SARS-CoV-2 infection or an uninfected control (not recorded which).

J is TRBJ2-3 and V is TRBV9; D is uncertain. V shed 2 bases and J shed 5 bases, with 6 bases lying between them. Germline values: CDR1 SGDLS, CDR2 YYNGEE. The CDR3 runs 12 residues. The CDR3 loop reads CASSVLGDTQYF. The CDR3 DNA follows: TGTGCCAGCAGCGTTCTAGGAGATACGCAGTATTTT.

Ten or more counts support this clonotype. V and J are TRBV19 and TRBJ2-1, with TRBD1 matching over 7 bases. V trimming: 5 bases; J trimming: 0 bases; junction bases outside the gene matches: 7. The CDR3 is 16 residues long. CDR1 LNHDA and CDR2 SQIVND come from the germline V gene (reference sequence). DNA of the CDR3: TGTGCCAGTAGTCTATCGACAGGGAGCTCCTACAATGAGCAGTTCTTC. As protein: CASSLSTGSSYNEQFF.

This clonotype was seen many times. V is TRBV20-1 and J is TRBJ2-7; 8 nucleotides align to TRBD2. The germline gives CDR1 DFQATT, CDR2 SNEGSKA (reference sequence). This CDR3 comprises 14 residues. CDR3 in amino acids: CSAPKGSGRNEQYF. CDR3 nucleotides: TGCAGCGCCCCCAAAGGCAGCGGGAGAAACGAGCAGTACTTC.

Ten or more counts support this clonotype. The chain combines TRBV10-2 with TRBJ2-7, with D unresolved. CDR3 size: 12 residues. Trimming stripped 6 bases from V and 2 bases from J, with 8 bases between. CDR1 and CDR2 (germline): WSHSY, SAAADI. The CDR3 DNA is TGCGCCAGCAGCAACGACCCCTACGAGCAGTACTTC. It codes for CASSNDPYEQYF.

This clonotype has more than one count but fewer than ten. This chain links TRBV7-9 with TRBJ2-6; 7 nucleotides line up with TRBD1. J was trimmed by 0 bases and V by 4 bases; bases with no gene match: 12. Germline V gives CDR1 SEHNR, CDR2 FQNEAQ (reference sequence). This CDR3 has 19 amino acids. The CDR3 sequence: CASSYPGGSLHSGANVLTF. The DNA of the CDR3 is TGTGCCAGCAGCTACCCAGGGGGATCCCTCCACTCTGGGGCCAACGTCCTGACTTTC.

The V call is TRBV13, the J call TRBJ2-3; possible D gene TRBD2, 5 bases. CDR3 length: 13 amino acids. Germline V gene sequence: CDR1 PRHDT, CDR2 FYEKMQ (reference sequence). V dropped 2 bases and J dropped 6 bases, with 9 bases sitting between them. In DNA form, the CDR3 reads TGTGCCAGCAGCTTACCCGGGATCGATACGCAGTATTTT. As protein: CASSLPGIDTQYF.

This clonotype was found a few times. The rearrangement links TRBV27 to TRBJ2-3, with D possibly TRBD2 on 6 matching bases. V lost 2 bases to trimming and J lost 5 bases, with 11 bases between them. Germline CDR1 is MNHEY and CDR2 is SMNVEV (reference sequence). CDR3 length: 14 amino acids. The CDR3 region is CASSLTGDGDTQYF. The CDR3 DNA is TGTGCCAGCAGTTTAACGGGAGACGGAGATACGCAGTATTTT.

This clonotype was detected once. The genes are TRBV29-1 and TRBJ1-2; D is unresolved. There are 13 residues in the CDR3. Germline V gene lookup returns CDR1 SQVTM and CDR2 ANQGSEA. The V gene lost 0 bases and the J gene lost 4 bases, with 9 bases spanning the gap. The CDR3 nucleotides read TGCAGCGTTGAAGATCGGCCCCCCTATGGCTACACCTTC. Its translation: CSVEDRPPYGYTF.

Many counts were recorded for this clonotype. The J gene is TRBJ2-2, the V gene TRBV10-3; 9 bases align to TRBD1. CDR1 and CDR2 from the germline V gene are ENHRY and SYGVKD. This CDR3 is built from 14 residues. After removal of 4 bases from V and 7 bases from J, the junction contained 4 bases not matched to a gene. As DNA, the CDR3 is TGTGCCATCAGTGGACAGGGGGAGGTCGGGGAGCTGTTTTTT. It codes for CAISGQGEVGELFF.

This chain links TRBV12-3 or TRBV12-4 with TRBJ2-6, with a tentative D call TRBD1 (6 bases). Trimming took off 8 bases at V and 2 bases at J, with 13 bases between the two ends. There are 15 residues in the CDR3. The CDR3 sequence is CASGDRSAGANVLTF. For the CDR3, the DNA is TGTGCCAGCGGTGACAGGTCGGCTGGGGCCAACGTCCTGACTTTC.

The chain joins TRBV20-1 to TRBJ2-3, with 8 nucleotides matching TRBD1. The CDR3 extends over 18 amino acids. The ends lost 1 base at V and 1 base at J; junction bases unmatched: 13. The germline gives CDR1 DFQATT, CDR2 SNEGSKA (reference sequence). The CDR3 here is CSARAGGIGTGRTDTQYF. The DNA of the CDR3 is TGCAGTGCTAGAGCCGGGGGCATCGGGACAGGTCGCACAGATACGCAGTATTTT.

This clonotype was detected a few times. The chain carries TRBV18 and TRBJ2-1; 8 bases align to TRBD2. The CDR3 length is 16 residues. The V and J ends lost 3 bases and 7 bases, in that order; junction bases with no gene match: 11. The germline V gene has CDR1 KGHSH and CDR2 LQKENI. The CDR3 sequence is CASSPQALASGNEQFF. DNA for the CDR3: TGTGCCAGCTCACCCCAAGCCCTGGCTAGCGGGAATGAGCAGTTCTTC.

The chain couples TRBV28 to TRBJ2-7; TRBD1 matches 10 bases. Trimming took 8 bases from V and 6 from J; bases not matched to a gene: 7. The CDR3 sequence is 13 residues long. Germline CDR1 MDHEN, CDR2 SYDVKM. The CDR3 DNA sequence: TGTGCCAGCCTCCGGGACAGGGGACTCGAGCAGTACTTC. Encoded protein: CASLRDRGLEQYF. Filled out from reference TRBV28 and TRBJ2-7, the complete variable domain reads DVKVTQSSRYLVKRTGEKVFLECVQDMDHENMFWYRQDPGLGLRLIYFSYDVKMKEKGDIPEGYSVSREKKERFSLILESASTNQTSMYLCASLRDRGLEQYFGPGTRLTVT.

This clonotype was counted at least ten times. The genes are TRBV10-3 and TRBJ2-7; D gene unclear. Germline loops: CDR1 ENHRY, CDR2 SYGVKD. The CDR3 length is 13 residues. V dropped 4 bases and J dropped 1 base, with 8 bases sitting between them. The CDR3 here is CAISGPESYEQYF. For the CDR3, the DNA is TGTGCCATCAGTGGCCCAGAATCCTACGAGCAGTACTTC.

This clonotype was seen ten or more times. The rearrangement uses TRBV28 and TRBJ2-3; 9 positions match TRBD1. The length of the CDR3 is 16 residues. V was pared by 3 bases and J by 1 base, with 5 bases of the junction left unmatched. Germline loops: CDR1 MDHEN, CDR2 SYDVKM. CDR3 in DNA: TGTGCCAGCAGTTTTGGGACAGGGAAGGGCACAGATACGCAGTATTTT. Translated, it gives CASSFGTGKGTDTQYF.

This clonotype was detected ten times or more. This chain uses TRBV10-1 with TRBJ2-7; TRBD2 might be the D (5 bases). V was trimmed by 4 bases and J by 0 bases, leaving 10 bases between them. The CDR3 is 14 residues long. From germline, CDR1 is WNHNN and CDR2 SYGVQD (reference sequence). CDR3 bases: TGCGCCAGCAGTGTCTTTCGGGACTCCTACGAGCAGTACTTC. Translation: CASSVFRDSYEQYF.

V and J are TRBV15 and TRBJ2-5; D gene ambiguous. In germline, CDR1 is LNHNV, CDR2 YYDKDF (reference sequence). The CDR3 is made up of 15 amino acids. Trimming cost V 1 base and J 3 bases, with 12 bases left between them. The CDR3 DNA reads TGTGCCACCAGCAGAGGTGGACGGACCGAAGAGACCCAGTACTTC. Protein product: CATSRGGRTEETQYF.

The rearrangement joins TRBV5-1 to TRBJ2-1; weak D call: TRBD2 (6 bases). CDR3 size: 15 residues. The germline CDR1 and CDR2 sequences are SGHRS and YFSETQ. V dropped 4 bases and J dropped 4 bases, with 15 bases sitting between them. The CDR3 sequence is CASSPGGLTYNEQFF. The CDR3 DNA is TGCGCCAGCAGCCCTGGGGGACTCACGTACAATGAGCAGTTCTTC. The variable domain in full, completed from reference TRBV5-1 and TRBJ2-1, reads KAGVTQTPRYLIKTRGQQVTLSCSPISGHRSVSWYQQTPGQGLQFLFEYFSETQRNKGNFPGRFSGRQFSNSRSEMNVSTLELGDSALYLCASSPGGLTYNEQFFGPGTRLTVL.

This clonotype came up many times. The J gene is TRBJ2-3, the V gene TRBV20-1; tentatively, D is TRBD2 (5 bases). From germline, CDR1 is DFQATT and CDR2 SNEGSKA (reference sequence). CDR3 length: 14 residues. V shed 4 bases and J shed 8 bases, with 19 bases lying between them. The CDR3 loop reads CSATVGGATSTQYF. The CDR3 DNA reads as TGCAGTGCTACGGTAGGAGGAGCGACAAGTACGCAGTATTTT.

V gene TRBV10-3 combines with J gene TRBJ2-3; D gene uncertain. V lost 3 bases to trimming and J lost 0 bases, with 10 bases between them. This CDR3 region has 15 residues. Germline CDR1 is ENHRY and CDR2 is SYGVKD. In DNA, the CDR3 is TGTGCCATCAGTGACACGGGCCTTAGCACAGATACGCAGTATTTT. Its protein product is CAISDTGLSTDTQYF.

This clonotype was found many times. The J gene is TRBJ2-7, the V gene TRBV4-2; 14 nucleotides align to TRBD2. The V gene end was trimmed by 1 base and the J gene end by 6 bases; junction bases not matched to a gene: 2. CDR1 LGHNA and CDR2 YNFKEQ come from the germline V gene. CDR3 length: 15 residues. Here the CDR3 reads CASSQGGLAGGEQYF. The CDR3 nucleotides are TGTGCCAGCAGCCAAGGTGGACTAGCGGGAGGCGAGCAGTACTTC.

This clonotype was found a few times. The V gene is TRBV4-2, the J gene TRBJ2-2, with a weak D call TRBD1 (6 bases). CDR1 LGHNA and CDR2 YNFKEQ come from the germline V gene. The CDR3 extends over 15 amino acids. V gave up 0 bases and J gave up 2 bases, with 7 bases separating them. The CDR3 DNA reads TGTGCCAGCAGCCAAGAGGGACAAAACACCGGGGAGCTGTTTTTT. Protein product: CASSQEGQNTGELFF.

This clonotype was detected many times. The CDR3 DNA reads TGTGCCAGCAGCCTCGGGACCCTATACAATGAGCAGTTCTTC. Protein product: CASSLGTLYNEQFF. The V and J genes are TRBV7-9 and TRBJ2-1; D tentatively reads TRBD1 or TRBD2 (5 bases each). Germline CDR1 is SEHNR and CDR2 is FQNEAQ (reference sequence). Between the trimmed V and J ends, which lost 5 bases and 4 bases, there was a span of 12 bases. The CDR3 totals 14 residues. Variable domain in full (rest from reference TRBV7-9 and TRBJ2-1): DTGVSQNPRHKITKRGQNVTFRCDPISEHNRLYWYRQTLGQGPEFLTYFQNEAQLEKSRLLSDRFSAERPKGSFSTLEIQRTEQGDSAMYLCASSLGTLYNEQFFGPGTRLTVL.

This clonotype was counted ten times or more. The V gene is TRBV27, the J gene TRBJ2-7; TRBD1 agrees at 7 bases. Germline V gene data show CDR1 as MNHEY and CDR2 as SMNVEV (reference sequence). There are 12 residues in the CDR3. The V gene end was trimmed by 8 bases and the J gene end by 3 bases; junction bases not matched to a gene: 4. The CDR3 is CASGTDSYEQYF. As DNA, the CDR3 is TGTGCCAGCGGGACAGATAGCTACGAGCAGTACTTC.

This clonotype appeared many times. The chain combines TRBV5-4 with TRBJ2-1, with D perhaps assigned TRBD1 or TRBD2 (5 bases each). Germline V gene data show CDR1 as SGHNT and CDR2 as YYREEE (reference sequence). The V gene lost 0 bases and the J gene lost 3 bases, with 13 bases spanning the gap. CDR3 size: 16 residues. The CDR3 DNA follows: TGTGCCAGCAGCTTGGTGCCGGGGACCGTCTACAATGAGCAGTTCTTC. Its protein product is CASSLVPGTVYNEQFF.

The V call is TRBV5-4, the J call TRBJ1-2; no clear D. This CDR3 has 15 amino acids. Looked up from germline, CDR1 is SGHNT and CDR2 is YYREEE (reference sequence). Between the trimmed V and J ends, which lost 1 base and 5 bases, there was a span of 15 bases. Here the CDR3 reads CASSLKQPVPYGYTF. For the CDR3, the DNA is TGTGCCAGCAGCTTGAAACAGCCAGTCCCTTATGGCTACACCTTC.

Only a few counts were recorded for this clonotype. This chain connects TRBV28 to TRBJ2-1; the D is unclear. The CDR3 totals 17 residues. The germline gives CDR1 MDHEN, CDR2 SYDVKM. Trimming cost V 3 bases and J 0 bases, with 15 bases left between them. CDR3 nucleotides: TGTGCCAGCAGTTTTGTAGAAGCCGGCTACTCCTACAATGAGCAGTTCTTC. It codes for CASSFVEAGYSYNEQFF.

The sample holds many counts of this clonotype. The chain carries TRBV27 and TRBJ2-7; TRBD1 aligns across 10 bases. The germline gives CDR1 MNHEY, CDR2 SMNVEV (reference sequence). V gave up 2 bases and J gave up 5 bases; unmatched junction bases: 12. This CDR3 has 17 residues. The CDR3 protein is CASSLVPPGQGNDEQYF. In DNA form, the CDR3 reads TGTGCCAGCAGTTTAGTGCCCCCGGGACAGGGGAACGACGAGCAGTACTTC.

The V gene is TRBV27, the J gene TRBJ2-7; perhaps TRBD2 as D (6 bases). The CDR3 covers 14 residues. CDR1 MNHEY and CDR2 SMNVEV come from the germline V gene (reference sequence). Trimming stripped 4 bases from V and 0 bases from J, with 10 bases between. The CDR3 protein is CASSSSGLSYEQYF. Here the CDR3 DNA reads TGTGCCAGCAGTTCCTCGGGACTCTCCTACGAGCAGTACTTC.

This clonotype has a count of ten or more. The chain is built from TRBV24-1 and TRBJ1-6; 7 nucleotides line up with TRBD1. The ends lost 3 bases at V and 7 bases at J; junction bases unmatched: 8. The CDR3 runs to 16 residues. The germline V gene has CDR1 KGHDR and CDR2 SFDVKD. CDR3 sequence (DNA): TGTGCCACCAGTGATGTTCGACAGGGTCGGAATTCACCCCTCCACTTT. Its translation: CATSDVRQGRNSPLHF.

This clonotype was seen a handful of times. The rearrangement uses TRBV3-1 and TRBJ2-5, with 8 positions matching TRBD2. There are 14 residues in the CDR3. Trimming took 4 bases from V and 3 from J; bases not matched to a gene: 4. CDR1 is LGHDT and CDR2 is YNNKEL in the germline V gene (reference sequence). Here the CDR3 reads CASSRKAGEETQYF. The DNA of the CDR3 is TGTGCCAGCAGCCGAAAAGCGGGGGAAGAGACCCAGTACTTC.

This clonotype was observed a few times. This chain links TRBV5-1 with TRBJ2-1, with 8 bases identical to TRBD2. The V and J ends lost 7 bases and 2 bases, in that order; junction bases with no gene match: 8. The germline CDR1 and CDR2 sequences are SGHRS and YFSETQ. CDR3 size: 15 residues. The CDR3 is CASRGTSGPYNEQFF. For the CDR3, the DNA is TGCGCCAGCCGGGGAACTAGCGGACCCTACAATGAGCAGTTCTTC. Variable domain in full (rest from reference TRBV5-1 and TRBJ2-1): KAGVTQTPRYLIKTRGQQVTLSCSPISGHRSVSWYQQTPGQGLQFLFEYFSETQRNKGNFPGRFSGRQFSNSRSEMNVSTLELGDSALYLCASRGTSGPYNEQFFGPGTRLTVL.